This entry lists 15 T cell receptor beta chains sequenced from one sample in a study of metastatic and nonmetastatic thyroid tumors. TCRdb re-clonotyped the PCR reads through MiXCR. Among about 92,000 clones listed, about 15% were seen once. There were no patients who had received any treatment before thyroid surgery. Sample: blood. The receptors originated from a female donor with papillary thyroid cancer or a benign thyroid nodule (not recorded which). Some clones in this sample may be carry-over from other donors' samples.

The table lists this clone with many counts. The chain links TRBV11-2 to TRBJ1-3, with TRBD1 identical over 7 bases. V lost 0 bases, J lost 3 bases, and 2 bases stayed unmatched. This CDR3 contains 15 residues. The germline V gene has CDR1 SGHAT and CDR2 FQNNGV. The CDR3 coding sequence is TGTGCCAGCAGCTTAGATCACAGGGGTGGAAACACCATATATTTT. This gives the protein CASSLDHRGGNTIYF.

This clone was picked up a small number of times. With a much larger clone just one base away, this may be a read error. Other DNA sequences in this sample translate to the same CDR3. This rearrangement joins TRBV20-1 to TRBJ2-7; 11 nucleotides agree with TRBD2. Germline V gives CDR1 DFQATT, CDR2 SNEGSKA (reference sequence). The CDR3 totals 15 residues. Here the CDR3 DNA reads TGCAGCGCTAGAGGGGGACTAGCGGTTACCTACGAGCAGTACTTC. It translates to CSARGGLAVTYEQYF.

This clone has only a few counts. An end of the junction differs from the germline gene, which may be a read error. The V gene is TRBV28, the J gene TRBJ2-6; unclear D gene. Germline lookup yields CDR1 MDHEN and CDR2 SYDVKM. The CDR3 loop spans 17 amino acids. The chain's CDR3 is CASSQDSSSSGPNFLTF. Here the CDR3 DNA reads TGTGCCAGCAGTCAGGATTCTTCCAGCTCTGGGCCCAACTTCCTGACTTTC.

This clone has a count of ten or more. The J gene is TRBJ2-6, the V gene TRBV6-1, with a weak D call TRBD2 (6 bases). Germline V lookup: CDR1 MNHNS, CDR2 SASEGT. Trimming removed 7 bases from V and 3 bases from J, with 13 bases in between. This CDR3 comprises 15 residues. The CDR3 sequence: CASTPRGIGANVLTF. As DNA, the CDR3 is TGTGCCAGCACCCCTCGGGGGATTGGGGCCAACGTCCTGACTTTC.

This clone was recorded at least ten times. V gene TRBV6-1 combines with J gene TRBJ2-2; D is uncertain. V shed 6 bases and J shed 3 bases, with 5 bases lying between them. Germline CDR1 MNHNS, CDR2 SASEGT. This CDR3 spans 12 amino acids. CDR3 DNA sequence: TGTGCCAGCAGGAGAGACACCGGGGAGCTGTTTTTT. Translation gives CASRRDTGELFF.

J is TRBJ2-1 and V is TRBV5-6; perhaps TRBD2 as D (6 bases). The CDR3 length is 15 residues. Per germline, CDR1 SGHDT and CDR2 YYEEEE. The V and J ends lost 0 bases and 8 bases respectively, with 15 bases between them. CDR3 sequence (DNA): TGTGCCAGCAGCTTGGTTGGGGCGGGAAGGGATGAGCAGTTCTTC. The encoded protein is CASSLVGAGRDEQFF.

This clone was seen at least ten times. The chain employs TRBV20-1 and TRBJ1-1; possible D gene TRBD1, 6 bases. Trimming took 0 bases from V and 7 from J, leaving 36 bases between them. The CDR3 is 21 residues long. Germline CDR1 reads DFQATT; CDR2 reads SNEGSKA (reference sequence). The CDR3 here is CSARDQTPRRGTQGPLNEAFF. DNA for the CDR3: TGCAGTGCTAGAGATCAGACCCCTCGAAGGGGGACCCAGGGGCCCCTGAATGAAGCTTTCTTT.

In the case of this clone: A much bigger clone sits one base away, suggesting this may be a read error. CDR3 in amino acids: CASSVQAVGPLNTGELFF. CDR3 coding DNA: TGTGCCAGCAGCGTACAGGCGGTGGGGCCCTTGAACACCGGGGAGCTGTTTTTT. The chain employs TRBV9 and TRBJ2-2; D is possibly TRBD1 (5 bases). The CDR3 totals 18 residues. V was trimmed by 1 base and J by 1 base, leaving 17 bases between them. Germline values: CDR1 SGDLS, CDR2 YYNGEE.

Note on this clone: One end of the junction is discordant with germline, which a read error may explain. The sample has other DNA sequences that encode this CDR3 too. The chain uses TRBV6-5 and TRBJ2-7; 9 positions agree with TRBD1. Germline V gives CDR1 MNHEY, CDR2 SVGAGI. CDR3 length equals 17 residues. This chain's CDR3 is CASSYSGERQGAYEQYF. In nucleotides, the CDR3 is TGTGCGAGCAGTTACTCTGGCGAGAGACAGGGGGCCTACGAGCAGTACTTC.

This clone was counted many times. The V gene is TRBV12-5, the J gene TRBJ2-5, with 7 positions matching TRBD2. The CDR3 is made up of 16 amino acids. J gave up 5 bases and V 2 bases, and 11 bases lay outside the gene matches. Germline V CDR1 and CDR2: LGHNT, FRNRAP. This CDR3 reads CASGLSTSLTRETQYF. The CDR3, as DNA: TGTGCTAGTGGTTTGTCGACTAGCCTAACAAGGGAGACCCAGTACTTC.

This clone was seen many times. J is TRBJ2-7 and V is TRBV27; 8 nucleotides match TRBD1. CDR1 MNHEY and CDR2 SMNVEV come from the germline V gene (reference sequence). V trimming: 6 bases; J trimming: 2 bases; junction bases outside the gene matches: 6. The CDR3 spans 14 residues. CDR3 sequence reads: CASRRTGLAYEQYF. The CDR3 bases are TGTGCCAGCAGACGGACAGGGTTGGCCTACGAGCAGTACTTC.

This clone occurred a few times. This could be a read error, since a much larger clone is one nucleotide away. The gene calls are TRBV2 and TRBJ2-3; D gene ambiguous. The length of the CDR3 is 14 residues. Germline V gives CDR1 SNHLY, CDR2 FYNNEI. The CDR3 sequence is CAISVAALGDTQYF. The CDR3 coding sequence is TGTGCCATCAGTGTGGCCGCCTTGGGAGATACGCAGTATTTT.

This clone was recorded many times. The chain is built from TRBV24-1 and TRBJ2-1; D is undetermined. Germline lookup yields CDR1 KGHDR and CDR2 SFDVKD. The CDR3 is 16 amino acids. The ends were cut back, 0 bases at V and 6 bases at J, with 14 bases in the middle. The CDR3 here is CATSDLRTENLNEQFF. CDR3 sequence (DNA): TGTGCCACCAGTGATTTGAGGACCGAGAATCTCAATGAGCAGTTCTTC.

This clone was seen a few times. The rearrangement joins TRBV6-1 to TRBJ1-4, with a tentative D call TRBD1 (5 bases). This CDR3 spans 14 amino acids. V dropped 5 bases and J dropped 0 bases, with 7 bases sitting between them. Germline CDR1 MNHNS, CDR2 SASEGT. Here the CDR3 reads CASSPGSTNEKLFF. The DNA of the CDR3 is TGTGCCAGCAGTCCAGGGTCAACTAATGAAAAACTGTTTTTT.

The chain carries TRBV4-2 and TRBJ2-2; D might be TRBD2 (5 bases). Deletions cut 4 bases from V and 1 base from J, with 13 bases between. The germline CDR1 and CDR2 sequences are LGHNA and YNFKEQ. The CDR3 runs to 16 residues. The CDR3 loop reads CASSPQRGQNTGELFF. The CDR3 DNA reads TGTGCCAGCAGCCCCCAGCGCGGGCAGAACACCGGGGAGCTGTTTTTT.